Below, 7 T cell receptor beta chains from the same sample are listed, as sequenced in a study of vaccination and CD4 T cells after COVID-19. No antigen has been assigned to these receptors. As for treatment: roughly 10-day PBMC culture with coronavirus spike peptide pools or control peptides (ViraFEST assay). Oncomine TCR Beta short-read sequencing was applied to DNA from cultured CD4+ T cells. TCRdb re-analysed the PCR reads in MiXCR, keeping a single row per CDR3 protein. The data show over 14,000 distinct CDR3 sequences, roughly 52% seen once. The material sequenced was CD4+ T cells from blood, cultured in vitro. These receptors were collected from a human donor who had recovered from COVID-19.

This chain uses TRBV28 with TRBJ1-5; a possible D gene is TRBD1 (6 bases). The CDR3 consists of 15 residues. Germline CDR1 MDHEN, CDR2 SYDVKM. V shed 7 bases and J shed 3 bases, with 16 bases lying between them. The CDR3 sequence: CASTLGGQYNQPQHF. As DNA, the CDR3 is TGTGCCAGCACCCTTGGTGGACAGTACAATCAGCCCCAGCATTTT.

The gene calls are TRBV27 and TRBJ1-6, with 7 bases fitting TRBD1. Germline CDR1 is MNHEY and CDR2 is SMNVEV (reference sequence). V lost 6 bases to trimming and J lost 5 bases; unmatched junction nucleotides: 4. This CDR3 is 14 amino acids long. CDR3 loop: CASRLQGNNSPLHF. CDR3 DNA: TGTGCCAGCAGACTACAGGGGAATAATTCACCCCTCCACTTT.

The rearrangement joins TRBV20-1 to TRBJ2-1, with D perhaps matching TRBD1 or TRBD2 (5 bases each). Germline-derived CDR1 and CDR2 are DFQATT and SNEGSKA (reference sequence). With 5 bases removed from V and 6 bases from J, the gap between germline ends came to 11 bases. CDR3 length equals 12 residues. The CDR3 loop reads CSALRDANEQFF. The CDR3 region has the DNA TGCAGTGCTCTCCGGGACGCCAATGAGCAGTTCTTC.

This chain joins TRBV5-1 and TRBJ2-2; 10 nucleotides line up with TRBD2. CDR1 is SGHRS, CDR2 YFSETQ, per germline. This CDR3 is 15 amino acids long. Trimming cost V 4 bases and J 2 bases; bases outside gene matches: 2. The CDR3 loop reads CASSPSGRNTGELFF. As DNA, the CDR3 is TGCGCCAGCAGCCCTAGCGGGAGAAACACCGGGGAGCTGTTTTTT.

V usage is TRBV20-1 and J usage is TRBJ2-3, with 7 bases that match TRBD2. Per germline, CDR1 DFQATT and CDR2 SNEGSKA (reference sequence). The CDR3 length is 15 residues. The ends lost 0 bases at V and 4 bases at J; junction bases unmatched: 7. The CDR3: CSARDDTSDADTQYF. CDR3 sequence (DNA): TGCAGTGCTAGAGATGACACTAGCGATGCAGATACGCAGTATTTT.

This chain joins TRBV20-1 and TRBJ2-5; D possibly corresponds to TRBD2 (7 bases). V was trimmed by 0 bases and J by 5 bases, leaving 19 bases between them. Germline values: CDR1 DFQATT, CDR2 SNEGSKA (reference sequence). The CDR3 loop spans 16 amino acids. CDR3 residues: CSARDLGGRAFETQYF. CDR3 in DNA: TGCAGTGCTAGAGATTTAGGGGGGAGGGCCTTCGAGACCCAGTACTTC.

The J gene is TRBJ2-1, the V gene TRBV27; D may be TRBD1 (5 bases). This CDR3 has 13 amino acids. V lost 8 bases to trimming and J lost 10 bases, with 18 bases between them. In germline, CDR1 is MNHEY, CDR2 SMNVEV (reference sequence). The CDR3 region has the DNA TGTGCCAGCGGTGGGAATACAGGTTTCGAGCAGTTCTTC. Translating it yields CASGGNTGFEQFF.